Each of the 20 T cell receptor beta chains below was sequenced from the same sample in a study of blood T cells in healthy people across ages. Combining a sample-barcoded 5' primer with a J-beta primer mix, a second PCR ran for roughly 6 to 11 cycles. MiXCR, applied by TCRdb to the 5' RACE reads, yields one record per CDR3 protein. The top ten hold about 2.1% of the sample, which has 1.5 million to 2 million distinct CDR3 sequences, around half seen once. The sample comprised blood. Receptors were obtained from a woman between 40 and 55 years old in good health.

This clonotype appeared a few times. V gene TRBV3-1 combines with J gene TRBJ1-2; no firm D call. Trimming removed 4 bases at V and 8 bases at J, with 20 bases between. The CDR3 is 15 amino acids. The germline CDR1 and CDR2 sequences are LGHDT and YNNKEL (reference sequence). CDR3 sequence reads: CASSPPPGLLGGYTF. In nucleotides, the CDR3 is TGTGCCAGCAGCCCTCCCCCGGGCCTCCTAGGGGGCTACACCTTC.

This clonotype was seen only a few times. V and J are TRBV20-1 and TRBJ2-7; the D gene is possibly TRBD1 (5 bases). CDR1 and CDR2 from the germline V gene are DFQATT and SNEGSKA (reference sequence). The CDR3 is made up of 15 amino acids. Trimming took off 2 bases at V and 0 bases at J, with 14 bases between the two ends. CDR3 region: CSARPWTDSSYEQYF. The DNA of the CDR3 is TGCAGTGCTAGACCTTGGACCGACAGCTCCTACGAGCAGTACTTC.

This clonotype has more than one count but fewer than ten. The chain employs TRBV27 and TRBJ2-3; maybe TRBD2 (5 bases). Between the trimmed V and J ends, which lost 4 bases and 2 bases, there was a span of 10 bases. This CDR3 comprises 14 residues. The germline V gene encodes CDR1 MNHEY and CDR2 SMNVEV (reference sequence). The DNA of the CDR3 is TGTGCCAGCAGTTATGGGGAGACCACAGATACGCAGTATTTT. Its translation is CASSYGETTDTQYF.

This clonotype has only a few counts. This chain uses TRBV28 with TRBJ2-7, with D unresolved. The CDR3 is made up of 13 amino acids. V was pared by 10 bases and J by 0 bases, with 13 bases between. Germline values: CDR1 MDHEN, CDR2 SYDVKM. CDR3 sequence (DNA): TGTGCCACCCATAGGTACCTCTCCTACGAGCAGTACTTC. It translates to CATHRYLSYEQYF.

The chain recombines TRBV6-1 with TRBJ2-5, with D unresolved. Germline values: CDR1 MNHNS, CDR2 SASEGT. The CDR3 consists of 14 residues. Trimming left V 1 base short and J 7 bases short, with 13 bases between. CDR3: CASSEDALLVTQYF. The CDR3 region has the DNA TGTGCCAGCAGTGAAGATGCCTTGCTGGTGACCCAGTACTTC.

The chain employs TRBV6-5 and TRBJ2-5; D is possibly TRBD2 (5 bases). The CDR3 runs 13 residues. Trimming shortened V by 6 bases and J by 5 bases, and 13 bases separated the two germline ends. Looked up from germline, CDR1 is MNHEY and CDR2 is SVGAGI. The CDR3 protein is CASRFLDWETQYF. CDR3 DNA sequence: TGTGCCAGCAGATTTCTGGACTGGGAGACCCAGTACTTC.

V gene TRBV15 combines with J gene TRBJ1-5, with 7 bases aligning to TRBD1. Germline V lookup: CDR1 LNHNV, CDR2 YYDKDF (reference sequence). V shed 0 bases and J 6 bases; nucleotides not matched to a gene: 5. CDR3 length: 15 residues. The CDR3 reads CATSRDGTAPQPQHF. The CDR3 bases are TGTGCCACCAGCAGAGACGGGACAGCACCTCAGCCCCAGCATTTT. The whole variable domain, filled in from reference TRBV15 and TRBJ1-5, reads DAMVIQNPRYQVTQFGKPVTLSCSQTLNHNVMYWYQQKSSQAPKLLFHYYDKDFNNEADTPDNFQSRRPNTSFCFLDIRSPGLGDTAMYLCATSRDGTAPQPQHFGDGTRLSIL.

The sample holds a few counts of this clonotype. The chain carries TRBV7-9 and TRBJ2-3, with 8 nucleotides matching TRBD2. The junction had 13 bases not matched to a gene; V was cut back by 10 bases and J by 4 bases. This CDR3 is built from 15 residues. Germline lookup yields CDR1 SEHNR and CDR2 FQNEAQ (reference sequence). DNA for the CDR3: TGTGCCACCCCGACGGGGGGGTCTCCCGCAGATACGCAGTATTTT. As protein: CATPTGGSPADTQYF.

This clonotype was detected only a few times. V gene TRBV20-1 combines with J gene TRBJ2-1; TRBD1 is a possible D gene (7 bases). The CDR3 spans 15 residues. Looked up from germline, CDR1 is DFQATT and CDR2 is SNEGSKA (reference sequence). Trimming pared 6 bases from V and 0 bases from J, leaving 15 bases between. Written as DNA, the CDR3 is TGCAGTGCGCCCGCGGGACAGAGCTCCTACAATGAGCAGTTCTTC. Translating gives CSAPAGQSSYNEQFF.

Written as DNA, the CDR3 is TGCAGTGCTAAGGGGCCGGGACCTTCGAATGAGCAGTTCTTC. Residues: CSAKGPGPSNEQFF. The V and J genes are TRBV20-1 and TRBJ2-1; perhaps D is TRBD1 or TRBD2 (5 bases each). Germline V lookup: CDR1 DFQATT, CDR2 SNEGSKA (reference sequence). The CDR3 totals 14 residues. Trimming shortened V by 4 bases and J by 7 bases, and 17 bases separated the two germline ends.

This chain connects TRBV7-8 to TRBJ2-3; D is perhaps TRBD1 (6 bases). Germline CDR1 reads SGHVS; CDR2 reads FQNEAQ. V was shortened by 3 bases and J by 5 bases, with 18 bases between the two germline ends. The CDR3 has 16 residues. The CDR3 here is CASSFSPLGAEDTQYF. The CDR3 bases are TGTGCCAGCAGCTTTTCCCCCCTGGGGGCGGAAGATACGCAGTATTTT.

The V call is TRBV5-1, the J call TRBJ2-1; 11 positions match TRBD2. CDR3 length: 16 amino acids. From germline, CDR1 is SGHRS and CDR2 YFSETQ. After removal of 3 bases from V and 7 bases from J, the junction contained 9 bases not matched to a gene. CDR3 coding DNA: TGCGCCAGCAGCTACCGTAGCGGGGGGGCCGTAAATGAGCAGTTCTTC. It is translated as CASSYRSGGAVNEQFF.

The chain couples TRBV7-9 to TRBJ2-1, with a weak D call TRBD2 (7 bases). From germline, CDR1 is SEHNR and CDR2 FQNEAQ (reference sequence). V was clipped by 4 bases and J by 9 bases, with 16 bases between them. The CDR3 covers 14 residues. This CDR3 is CASSSQGGVPEQFF. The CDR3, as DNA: TGTGCCAGCAGCTCGCAAGGGGGGGTCCCTGAGCAGTTCTTC.

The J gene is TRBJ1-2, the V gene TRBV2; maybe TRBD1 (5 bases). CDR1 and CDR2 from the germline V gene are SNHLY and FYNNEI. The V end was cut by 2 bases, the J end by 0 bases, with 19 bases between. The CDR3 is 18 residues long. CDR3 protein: CASSENTGRHLANYGYTF. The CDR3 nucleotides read TGTGCCAGCAGTGAAAACACAGGCCGACATCTGGCTAACTATGGCTACACCTTC.

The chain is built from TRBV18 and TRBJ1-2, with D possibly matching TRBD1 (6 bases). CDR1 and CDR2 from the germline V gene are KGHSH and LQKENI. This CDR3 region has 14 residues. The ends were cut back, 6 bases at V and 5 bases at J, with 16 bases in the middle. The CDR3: CASSNSIGQYGYTF. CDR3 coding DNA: TGTGCCAGCTCGAACAGCATAGGACAGTATGGCTACACCTTC. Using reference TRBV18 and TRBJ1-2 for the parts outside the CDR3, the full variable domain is NAGVMQNPRHLVRRRGQEARLRCSPMKGHSHVYWYRQLPEEGLKFMVYLQKENIIDESGMPKERFSAEFPKEGPSILRIQQVVRGDSAAYFCASSNSIGQYGYTFGSGTRLTVV.

This CDR3 is CSAAEGNEKLFF. For the CDR3, the DNA is TGCAGCGCTGCTGAAGGGAATGAAAAACTGTTTTTT. This chain uses TRBV29-1 with TRBJ1-4; D remains ambiguous. Germline assignment: CDR1 SQVTM and CDR2 ANQGSEA. CDR3 size: 12 residues. V was clipped by 7 bases and J by 5 bases, with 11 bases between them.

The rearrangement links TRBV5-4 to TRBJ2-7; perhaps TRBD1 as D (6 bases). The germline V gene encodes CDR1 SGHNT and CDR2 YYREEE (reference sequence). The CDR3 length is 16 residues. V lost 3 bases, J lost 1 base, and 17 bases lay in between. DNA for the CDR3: TGTGCCAGCAGCTCGGACGGGCAGGGGATATCCTACGAGCAGTACTTC. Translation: CASSSDGQGISYEQYF.

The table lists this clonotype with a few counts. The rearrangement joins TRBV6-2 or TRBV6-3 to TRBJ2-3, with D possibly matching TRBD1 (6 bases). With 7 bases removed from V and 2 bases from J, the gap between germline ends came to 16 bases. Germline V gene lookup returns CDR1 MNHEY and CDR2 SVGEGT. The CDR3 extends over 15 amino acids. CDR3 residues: CASISFRGPTDTQYF. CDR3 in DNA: TGTGCCAGCATTTCATTCAGGGGACCCACAGATACGCAGTATTTT.

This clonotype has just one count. The CDR3 DNA reads TGTGCCAGCAGCGTGGAAGAACAAGAGACCCAGTACTTC. Translation gives CASSVEEQETQYF. J is TRBJ2-5 and V is TRBV5-6; no definite D call. The CDR3 is 13 amino acids. Germline values: CDR1 SGHDT, CDR2 YYEEEE. Trimming left V 4 bases short and J 2 bases short, with 9 bases between.

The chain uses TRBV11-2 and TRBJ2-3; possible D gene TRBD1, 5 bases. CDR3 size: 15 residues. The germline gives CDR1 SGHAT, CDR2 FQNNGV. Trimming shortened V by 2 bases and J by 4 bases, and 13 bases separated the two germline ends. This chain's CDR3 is CASSLRQGHADTQYF. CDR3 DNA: TGTGCCAGCAGCTTACGTCAGGGTCATGCAGATACGCAGTATTTT.